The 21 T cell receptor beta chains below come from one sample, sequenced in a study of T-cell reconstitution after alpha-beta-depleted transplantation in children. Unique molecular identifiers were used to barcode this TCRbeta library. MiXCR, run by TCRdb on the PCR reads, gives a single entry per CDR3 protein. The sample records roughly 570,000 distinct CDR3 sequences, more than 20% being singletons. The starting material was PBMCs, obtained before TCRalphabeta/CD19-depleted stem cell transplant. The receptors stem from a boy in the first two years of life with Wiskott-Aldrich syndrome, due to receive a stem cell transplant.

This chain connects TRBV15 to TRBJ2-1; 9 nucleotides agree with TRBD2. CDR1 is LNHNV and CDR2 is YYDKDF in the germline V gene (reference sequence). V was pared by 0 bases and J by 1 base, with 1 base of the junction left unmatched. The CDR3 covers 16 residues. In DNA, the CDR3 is TGTGCCACCAGCAGAGAGACTAGCGGTTCCTACAATGAGCAGTTCTTC. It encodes CATSRETSGSYNEQFF.

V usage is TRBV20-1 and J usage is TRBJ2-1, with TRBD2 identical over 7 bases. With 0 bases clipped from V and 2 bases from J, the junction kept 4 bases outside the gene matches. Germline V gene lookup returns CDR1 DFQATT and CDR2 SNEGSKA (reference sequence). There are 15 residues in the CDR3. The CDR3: CSARDTGGTYNEQFF. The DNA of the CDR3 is TGCAGTGCTAGAGATACGGGAGGAACCTACAATGAGCAGTTCTTC.

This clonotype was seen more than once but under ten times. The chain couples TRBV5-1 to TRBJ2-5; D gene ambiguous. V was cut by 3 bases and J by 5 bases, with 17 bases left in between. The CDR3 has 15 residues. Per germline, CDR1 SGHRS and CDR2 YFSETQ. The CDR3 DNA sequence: TGCGCCAGCAGCTACCAGCGTGGACCGTCCGAGACCCAGTACTTC. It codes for CASSYQRGPSETQYF.

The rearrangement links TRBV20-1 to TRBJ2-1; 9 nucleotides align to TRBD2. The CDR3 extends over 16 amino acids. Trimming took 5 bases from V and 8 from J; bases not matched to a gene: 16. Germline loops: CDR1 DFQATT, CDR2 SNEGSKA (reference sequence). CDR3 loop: CSAPRALAGDGDEQFF. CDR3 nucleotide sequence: TGCAGTGCTCCCAGGGCGTTAGCGGGAGACGGGGATGAGCAGTTCTTC.

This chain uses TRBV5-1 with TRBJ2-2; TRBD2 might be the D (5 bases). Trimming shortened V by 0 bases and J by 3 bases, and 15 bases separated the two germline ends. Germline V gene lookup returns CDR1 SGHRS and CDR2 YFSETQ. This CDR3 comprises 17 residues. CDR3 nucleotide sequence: TGCGCCAGCAGCTTGGGGTATCGAGGGAGTGACACCGGGGAGCTGTTTTTT. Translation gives CASSLGYRGSDTGELFF.

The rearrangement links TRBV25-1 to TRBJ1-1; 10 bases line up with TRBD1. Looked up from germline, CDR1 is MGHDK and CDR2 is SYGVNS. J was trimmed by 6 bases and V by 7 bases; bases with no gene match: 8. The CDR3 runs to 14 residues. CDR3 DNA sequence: TGTGCCAGCATCTCGGACAGGGGGTTTTCTGAAGCTTTCTTT. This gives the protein CASISDRGFSEAFF.

The CDR3 nucleotides read TGTGCCAGCAGTTTAGTTCAGGACCCCAAAAACATTCAGTACTTC. Its translation is CASSLVQDPKNIQYF. The genes are TRBV12-3 or TRBV12-4 and TRBJ2-4, with no clear D. With 1 base removed from V and 2 bases from J, the gap between germline ends came to 9 bases. The CDR3 runs to 15 residues.

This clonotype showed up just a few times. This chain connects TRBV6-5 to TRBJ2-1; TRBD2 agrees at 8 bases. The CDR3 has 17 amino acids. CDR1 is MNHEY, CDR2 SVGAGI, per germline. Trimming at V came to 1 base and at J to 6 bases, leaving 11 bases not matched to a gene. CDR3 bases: TGTGCCAGCAGTTACTTCGAAGCGGGACTAGGCGGCAATGAGCAGTTCTTC. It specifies CASSYFEAGLGGNEQFF.

CDR3 nucleotides: TGTGCCAGCAGCAAAGTTTGGCGGGACGACAATGAGCAGTTCTTC. It codes for CASSKVWRDDNEQFF. The genes are TRBV21-1 and TRBJ2-1; TRBD1, the table's D call, lacks a check against the DNA. TRBV21-1 is marked as a pseudogene. The CDR3 totals 15 residues.

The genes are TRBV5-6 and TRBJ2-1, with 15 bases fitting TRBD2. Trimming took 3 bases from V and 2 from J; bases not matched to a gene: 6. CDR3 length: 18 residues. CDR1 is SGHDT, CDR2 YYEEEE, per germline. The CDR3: CASSSPGLAGGTYNEQFF. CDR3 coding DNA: TGTGCCAGCAGCTCTCCGGGACTAGCGGGAGGCACCTACAATGAGCAGTTCTTC.

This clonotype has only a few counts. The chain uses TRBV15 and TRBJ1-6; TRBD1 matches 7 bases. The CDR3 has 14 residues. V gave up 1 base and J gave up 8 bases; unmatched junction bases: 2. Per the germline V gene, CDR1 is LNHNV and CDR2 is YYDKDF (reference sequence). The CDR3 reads CATSRVTGDSPLHF. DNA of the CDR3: TGTGCCACCAGCAGAGTCACAGGGGATTCACCCCTCCACTTT.

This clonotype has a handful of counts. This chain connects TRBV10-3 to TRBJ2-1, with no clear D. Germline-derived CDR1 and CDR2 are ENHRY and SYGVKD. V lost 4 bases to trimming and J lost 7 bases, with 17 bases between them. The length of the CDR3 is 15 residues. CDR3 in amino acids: CAISALPVQSNEQFF. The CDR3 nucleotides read TGTGCCATCAGTGCTCTGCCCGTCCAGTCAAATGAGCAGTTCTTC.

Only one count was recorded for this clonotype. CDR3 sequence (DNA): TGTGCCAGCAGTGAATTAACGGGCTACGAGCAGTACTTC. Translated, it gives CASSELTGYEQYF. This chain links TRBV25-1 with TRBJ2-7; D is undetermined. The V gene lost 1 base and the J gene lost 3 bases, with 7 bases spanning the gap. The CDR3 contains 13 residues. Germline V gene sequence: CDR1 MGHDK, CDR2 SYGVNS.

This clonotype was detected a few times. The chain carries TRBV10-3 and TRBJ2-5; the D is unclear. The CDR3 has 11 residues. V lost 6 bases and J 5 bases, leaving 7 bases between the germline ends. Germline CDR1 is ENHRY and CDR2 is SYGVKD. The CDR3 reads CAISESETQYF. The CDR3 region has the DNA TGTGCCATCAGCGAAAGTGAGACCCAGTACTTC.

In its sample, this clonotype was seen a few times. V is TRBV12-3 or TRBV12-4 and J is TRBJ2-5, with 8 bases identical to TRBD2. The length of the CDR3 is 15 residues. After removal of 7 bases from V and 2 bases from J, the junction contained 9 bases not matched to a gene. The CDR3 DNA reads TGTGCCAGCACAAGGGGGACTAGTCGGCAAGAGACCCAGTACTTC. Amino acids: CASTRGTSRQETQYF.

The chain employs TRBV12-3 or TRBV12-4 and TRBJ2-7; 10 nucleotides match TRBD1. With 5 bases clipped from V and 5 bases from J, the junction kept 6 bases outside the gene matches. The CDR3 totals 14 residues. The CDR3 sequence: CASSPDRGLDEQYF. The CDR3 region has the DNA TGTGCCAGCAGTCCCGACAGGGGGCTGGACGAGCAGTACTTC.

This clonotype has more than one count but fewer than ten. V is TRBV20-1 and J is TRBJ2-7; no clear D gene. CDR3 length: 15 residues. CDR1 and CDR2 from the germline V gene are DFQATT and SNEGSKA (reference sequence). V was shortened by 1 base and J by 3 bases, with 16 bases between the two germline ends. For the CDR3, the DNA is TGCAGTGCTAGAGCATCCCCGGCAGGTAACTACGAGCAGTACTTC. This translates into CSARASPAGNYEQYF.

For the CDR3, the DNA is TGTGCCACCAGTGATCCTAGGGGGTCCTACAATGAGCAGTTCTTC. Residues: CATSDPRGSYNEQFF. The V and J genes are TRBV24-1 and TRBJ2-1, with a tentative D call TRBD1 (6 bases). Trimming stripped 3 bases from V and 1 base from J, with 9 bases between. CDR1 and CDR2 (germline): KGHDR, SFDVKD. CDR3 size: 15 residues.

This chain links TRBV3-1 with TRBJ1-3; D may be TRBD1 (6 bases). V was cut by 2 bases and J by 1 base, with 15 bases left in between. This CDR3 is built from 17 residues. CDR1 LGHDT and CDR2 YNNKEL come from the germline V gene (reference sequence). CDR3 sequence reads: CASSQTWRGRSGNTIYF. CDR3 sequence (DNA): TGTGCCAGCAGCCAAACATGGAGGGGGAGGTCTGGAAACACCATATATTTT.

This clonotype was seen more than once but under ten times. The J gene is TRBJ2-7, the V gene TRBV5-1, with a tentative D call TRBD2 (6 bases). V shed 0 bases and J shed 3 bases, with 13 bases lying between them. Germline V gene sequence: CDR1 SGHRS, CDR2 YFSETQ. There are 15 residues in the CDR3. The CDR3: CASSLGRDWSYEQYF. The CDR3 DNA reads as TGCGCCAGCAGCTTGGGGCGGGATTGGAGCTACGAGCAGTACTTC.

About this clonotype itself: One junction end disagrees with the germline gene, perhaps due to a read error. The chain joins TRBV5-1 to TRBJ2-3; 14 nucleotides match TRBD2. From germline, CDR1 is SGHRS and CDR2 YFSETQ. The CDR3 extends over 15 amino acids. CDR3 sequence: CASSWGLAGEDTQYF. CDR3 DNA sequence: TGTGCCAGCAGTTGGGGACTAGCGGGAGAAGATACGCAGTATTTT.